The T cell receptor beta chain described here comes from a study of blood T cell repertoires in COVID-19. Study information: The cDNA or gDNA used as material had been derived from T cells, B-cell-depleted T cells, or PBMCs.

Generated by immunoSEQ multiplex PCR, the TCRdb table keeps only in-frame clones and is missing some. The table includes approximately 280,000 clones, approximately 88% detected once. The CDR3 loop spans 20 amino acids. The V segment lost 3 bases and the J segment 7 bases; nucleotides outside the gene matches: 24. Germline values: CDR1 KGHSH, CDR2 LQKENI. Sequencing used peripheral blood. The chain has TRBV18 and TRBJ2-5; 9 bases line up with TRBD1. The receptor was derived from a young man with active or convalescent COVID-19. This CDR3 reads CASSPETGGLSNLKRGTQYF. The CDR3 coding sequence is TGTGCCAGCTCACCGGAGACAGGGGGTTTATCGAATCTGAAACGGGGGACCCAGTACTTC.